These T cell receptor beta chains were read from a single sample in a study of T cell responses to AZD1222 COVID-19 vaccine. Sequencing was performed with immunoSEQ multiplex PCR; in TCRdb, only in-frame clones are kept and a portion is missing. The sample carries around 100,000 clones, around 96% recorded once. This specimen consisted of peripheral blood, obtained on day 0 of AZD1222 vaccination. Receptors originate from an adult in good health. Each CDR3 is given with its conserved first and last residue. The D gene is left open where the match is weak. Part of the rows lack a size; the others show once, few, many or a class for expanded clones.

clone_size: .
d_call: TRBD2
j_call: TRBJ2-5
v_call: TRBV7-2
cdr3_nt: TGTGCCAGCAGCCGGACTAGCGGGACTCAAGAGACCCAGTACTTC
cdr3_aa: CASSRTSGTQETQYF

clone_size: .
d_call: TRBD1
j_call: TRBJ2-1
v_call: TRBV7-3
cdr3_nt: TGTGCCAGCAGCATATGGACAGGGAATGAGCAGTTCTTC
cdr3_aa: CASSIWTGNEQFF

clone_size: .
d_call: .
j_call: TRBJ1-1
v_call: TRBV2
cdr3_nt: TGTGCCAGCTATATTTCTCCGGCGAACACTGAAGCTTTCTTT
cdr3_aa: CASYISPANTEAFF

clone_size: .
d_call: TRBD1
j_call: TRBJ2-1
v_call: TRBV15
cdr3_nt: TGTGCCACCAGCAGAGTCGGGACAGGGGGCTACAATGAGCAGTTCTTC
cdr3_aa: CATSRVGTGGYNEQFF

clone_size: .
d_call: .
j_call: TRBJ2-6
v_call: TRBV7-3
cdr3_nt: TGTGCCCCTTTGATAGGGGCGATCGCTGGGGCCAACGTCCTGACTTTC
cdr3_aa: CAPLIGAIAGANVLTF

clone_size: .
d_call: .
j_call: TRBJ1-4
v_call: TRBV4-3
cdr3_nt: TGCGCCAGCAGCCTCATAAGGCGAGGGATCTCAACTAATGAAAAACTGTTTTTT
cdr3_aa: CASSLIRRGISTNEKLFF

clone_size: .
d_call: TRBD1
j_call: TRBJ1-2
v_call: TRBV7-6
cdr3_nt: TGTGCCAGCAGCTTAGGGACAGGGAACTATGGCTACACCTTC
cdr3_aa: CASSLGTGNYGYTF

clone_size: .
d_call: .
j_call: TRBJ2-7
v_call: TRBV30
cdr3_nt: TGTGCCTGGAGTGTACTCGAGACCCTTGGCGAGCAGTACTTC
cdr3_aa: CAWSVLETLGEQYF

clone_size: .
d_call: .
j_call: TRBJ1-5
v_call: TRBV9
cdr3_nt: TGTGCCAGCAGCCCCGCGGGGGCTACTAATAGCAATCAGCCCCAGCATTTT
cdr3_aa: CASSPAGATNSNQPQHF

clone_size: .
d_call: .
j_call: TRBJ1-6
v_call: TRBV30
cdr3_nt: TGTGCCTGGATCTCTGGCGGGGGTTCACCCCTCCACTTT
cdr3_aa: CAWISGGGSPLHF

clone_size: .
d_call: TRBD1
j_call: TRBJ1-6
v_call: TRBV6-2/TRBV6-3
cdr3_nt: TGTGCCAGCAGTTCCAAGCAGGGGGGGAATTCACCCCTCCACTTT
cdr3_aa: CASSSKQGGNSPLHF

clone_size: .
d_call: .
j_call: TRBJ2-3
v_call: TRBV5-1
cdr3_nt: TGCGCCAGCAGCGAAGGACGAAACACAGATACGCAGTATTTT
cdr3_aa: CASSEGRNTDTQYF

clone_size: once
d_call: .
j_call: TRBJ1-5
v_call: TRBV7-9
cdr3_nt: TGTGCCAGCAGCTTATCGGAGGGGCATCAGCCCCAGCATTTT
cdr3_aa: CASSLSEGHQPQHF

clone_size: .
d_call: .
j_call: TRBJ1-5
v_call: TRBV5-5
cdr3_nt: TGTGCCAGCAGCTTGCTAAGTACTATCAATCAGCCCCAGCATTTT
cdr3_aa: CASSLLSTINQPQHF

clone_size: .
d_call: .
j_call: TRBJ1-3
v_call: TRBV5-4
cdr3_nt: TGTGCCAGCAGCTTCCAGCCCCTCTCTGGAAACACCATATATTTT
cdr3_aa: CASSFQPLSGNTIYF

clone_size: .
d_call: .
j_call: TRBJ2-1
v_call: TRBV19
cdr3_nt: TGTGCCAGTAGTATGAGGCAGTTTCACGAGCAGTTCTTC
cdr3_aa: CASSMRQFHEQFF

clone_size: .
d_call: .
j_call: TRBJ2-1
v_call: TRBV24-1
cdr3_nt: TGTGCCACCAGTGATGGGCGGAATGAGCAGTTCTTC
cdr3_aa: CATSDGRNEQFF

clone_size: .
d_call: .
j_call: TRBJ1-1
v_call: TRBV7-2
cdr3_nt: TGTGCCAGCAGCCCGTGGGGGCGAGGAGCTTTCTTT
cdr3_aa: CASSPWGRGAFF

clone_size: few
d_call: TRBD1
j_call: TRBJ1-2
v_call: TRBV19
cdr3_nt: TGTGCCAGTAGGGACAGGGCGGGTAACTATGGCTACACCTTC
cdr3_aa: CASRDRAGNYGYTF

clone_size: .
d_call: .
j_call: TRBJ1-5
v_call: TRBV12-3/TRBV12-4
cdr3_nt: TGTGCCAGCAGCAAACTTGGGCAGCCCCAGCATTTT
cdr3_aa: CASSKLGQPQHF

clone_size: .
d_call: TRBD1
j_call: TRBJ1-6
v_call: TRBV5-6
cdr3_nt: TGTGCCAGCAGCTCGACAGGGGTTGCCTATAATTCACCCCTCCACTTT
cdr3_aa: CASSSTGVAYNSPLHF

clone_size: .
d_call: TRBD1
j_call: TRBJ1-5
v_call: TRBV19
cdr3_nt: TGTGCCAGTAGTGTGACAGGGAGTCAGCCCCAGCATTTT
cdr3_aa: CASSVTGSQPQHF

clone_size: .
d_call: TRBD2
j_call: TRBJ2-1
v_call: TRBV27
cdr3_nt: TGTGCCAGCAGTTTATTCGGGACTAGCGGGAGGGCCCTCCGCGAGAATGAGCAGTTCTTC
cdr3_aa: CASSLFGTSGRALRENEQFF